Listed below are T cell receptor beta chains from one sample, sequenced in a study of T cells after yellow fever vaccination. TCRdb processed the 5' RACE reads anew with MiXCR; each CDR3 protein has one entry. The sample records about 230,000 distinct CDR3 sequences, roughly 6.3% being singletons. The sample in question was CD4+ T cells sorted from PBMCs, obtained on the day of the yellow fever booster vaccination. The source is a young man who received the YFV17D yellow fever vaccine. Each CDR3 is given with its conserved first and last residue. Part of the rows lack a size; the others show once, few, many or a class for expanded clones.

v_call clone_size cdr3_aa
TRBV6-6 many CASTPWASNEQFF
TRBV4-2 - CASSRGTSGFYEQYF
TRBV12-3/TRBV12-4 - CAGSPERENSYNEQFF
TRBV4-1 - CASSQPGQRHEQYF
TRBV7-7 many CASSFGPQETQYF
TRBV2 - CASSRGFGRSSEQYF
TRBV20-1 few CSASTGDSYEQYF
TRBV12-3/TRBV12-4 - CASSLDSMGNEQFF
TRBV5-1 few CASSYSGTDEQFF
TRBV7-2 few CASKREVHPQETQYF